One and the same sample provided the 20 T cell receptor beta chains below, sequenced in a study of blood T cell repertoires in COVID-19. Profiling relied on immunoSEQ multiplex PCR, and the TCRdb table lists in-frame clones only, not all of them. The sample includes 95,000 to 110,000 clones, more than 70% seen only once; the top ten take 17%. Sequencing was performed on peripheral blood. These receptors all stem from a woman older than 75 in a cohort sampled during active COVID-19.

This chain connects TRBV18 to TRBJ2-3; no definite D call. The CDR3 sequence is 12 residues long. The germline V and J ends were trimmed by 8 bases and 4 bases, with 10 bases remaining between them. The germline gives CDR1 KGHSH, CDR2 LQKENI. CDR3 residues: CASRGVADTQYF. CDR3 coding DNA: TGTGCCAGCCGCGGAGTTGCAGATACGCAGTATTTT.

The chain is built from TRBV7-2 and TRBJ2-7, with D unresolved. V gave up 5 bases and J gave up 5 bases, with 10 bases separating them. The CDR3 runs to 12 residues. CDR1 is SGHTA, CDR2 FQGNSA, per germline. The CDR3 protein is CASSNYLDEQYF. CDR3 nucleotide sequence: TGTGCCAGCAGCAACTACCTTGACGAGCAGTACTTC.

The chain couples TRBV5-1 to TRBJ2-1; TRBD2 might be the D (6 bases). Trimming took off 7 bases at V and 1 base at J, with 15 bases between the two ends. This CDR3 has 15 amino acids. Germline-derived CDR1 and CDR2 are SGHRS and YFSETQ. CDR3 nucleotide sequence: TGCGCCAGCGTTCGGGGGACCGCTTCCTACAATGAGCAGTTCTTC. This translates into CASVRGTASYNEQFF.

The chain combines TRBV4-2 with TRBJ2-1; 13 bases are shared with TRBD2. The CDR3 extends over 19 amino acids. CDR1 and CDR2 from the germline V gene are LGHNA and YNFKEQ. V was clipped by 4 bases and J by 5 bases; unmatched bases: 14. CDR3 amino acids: CASSRRTSGGVLNDNEQFF. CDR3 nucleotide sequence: TGTGCCAGCAGCCGACGGACTAGCGGGGGTGTCCTAAACGACAATGAGCAGTTCTTC.

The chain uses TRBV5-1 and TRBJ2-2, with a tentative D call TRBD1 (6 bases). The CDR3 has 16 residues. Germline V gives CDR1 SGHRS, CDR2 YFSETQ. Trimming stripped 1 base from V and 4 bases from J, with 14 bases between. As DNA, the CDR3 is TGCGCCAGCAGCTTGCAGGGACAACAAATCACCGGGGAGCTGTTTTTT. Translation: CASSLQGQQITGELFF.

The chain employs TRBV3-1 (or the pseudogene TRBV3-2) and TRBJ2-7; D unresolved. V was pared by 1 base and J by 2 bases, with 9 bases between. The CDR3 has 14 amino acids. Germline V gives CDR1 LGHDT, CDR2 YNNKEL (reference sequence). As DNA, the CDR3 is TGTGCCAGCAGCCAAGCAGTGGCAACCTACGAGCAGTACTTC. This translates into CASSQAVATYEQYF.

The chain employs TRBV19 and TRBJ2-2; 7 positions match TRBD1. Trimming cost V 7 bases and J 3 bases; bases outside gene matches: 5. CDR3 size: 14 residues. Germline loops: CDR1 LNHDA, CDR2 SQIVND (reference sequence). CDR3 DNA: TGTGCCAGTAAGGGCGACAGGGACACCGGGGAGCTGTTTTTT. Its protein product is CASKGDRDTGELFF.

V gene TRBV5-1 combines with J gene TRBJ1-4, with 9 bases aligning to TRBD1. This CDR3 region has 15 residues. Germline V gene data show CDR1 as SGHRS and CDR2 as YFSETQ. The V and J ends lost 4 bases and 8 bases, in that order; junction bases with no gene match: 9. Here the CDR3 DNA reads TGCGCCAGCAGCGTTGGGGGGACAGGGCAGGAAAAACTGTTTTTT. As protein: CASSVGGTGQEKLFF.

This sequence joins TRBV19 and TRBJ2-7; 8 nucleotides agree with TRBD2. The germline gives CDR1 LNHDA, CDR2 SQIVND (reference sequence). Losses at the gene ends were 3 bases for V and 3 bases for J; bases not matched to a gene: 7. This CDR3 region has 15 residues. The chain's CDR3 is CASSIGGGRVYEQYF. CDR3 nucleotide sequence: TGTGCCAGTAGTATTGGCGGGGGGCGAGTCTACGAGCAGTACTTC.

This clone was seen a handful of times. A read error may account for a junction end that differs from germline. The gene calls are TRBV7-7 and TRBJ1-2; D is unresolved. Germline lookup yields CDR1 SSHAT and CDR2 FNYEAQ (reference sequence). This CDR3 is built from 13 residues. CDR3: CASSLAPVNGYTF. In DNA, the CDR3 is TGTGCTAGCAGCTTAGCGCCAGTGAATGGCTACACCTTC.

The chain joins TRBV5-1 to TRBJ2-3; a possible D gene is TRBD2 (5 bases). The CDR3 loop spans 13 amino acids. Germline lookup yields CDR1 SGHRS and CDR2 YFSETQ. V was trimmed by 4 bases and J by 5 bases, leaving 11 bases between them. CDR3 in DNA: TGCGCCAGCAGCCTCTTGGCGGGAGATACGCAGTATTTT. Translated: CASSLLAGDTQYF.

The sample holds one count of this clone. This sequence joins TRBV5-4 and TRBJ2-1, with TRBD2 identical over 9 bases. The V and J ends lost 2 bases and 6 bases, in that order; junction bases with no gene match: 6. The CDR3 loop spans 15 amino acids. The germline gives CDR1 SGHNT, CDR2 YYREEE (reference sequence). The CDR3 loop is CASSFTAGGPNEQFF. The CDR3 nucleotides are TGTGCCAGCAGCTTTACAGCGGGGGGCCCCAATGAGCAGTTCTTC.

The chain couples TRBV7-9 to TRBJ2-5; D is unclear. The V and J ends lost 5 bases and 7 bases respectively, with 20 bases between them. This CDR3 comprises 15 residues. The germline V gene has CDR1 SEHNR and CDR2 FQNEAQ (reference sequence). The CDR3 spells CASSVDGLGPGTQYF. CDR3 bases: TGTGCCAGCAGCGTAGACGGCCTAGGCCCGGGGACCCAGTACTTC.

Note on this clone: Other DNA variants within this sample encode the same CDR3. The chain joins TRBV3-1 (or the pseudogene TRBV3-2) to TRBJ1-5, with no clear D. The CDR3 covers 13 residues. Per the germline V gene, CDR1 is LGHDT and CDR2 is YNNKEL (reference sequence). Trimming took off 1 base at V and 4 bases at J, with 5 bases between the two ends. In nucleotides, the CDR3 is TGTGCCAGCAGCCAAGCGGGGAATCAGCCCCAGCATTTT. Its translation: CASSQAGNQPQHF.

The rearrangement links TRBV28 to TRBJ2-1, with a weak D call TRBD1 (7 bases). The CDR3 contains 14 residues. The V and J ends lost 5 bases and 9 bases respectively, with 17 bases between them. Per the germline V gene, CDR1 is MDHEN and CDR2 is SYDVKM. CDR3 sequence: CASSRQIQGGEQFF. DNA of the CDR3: TGTGCCAGCAGTCGCCAGATCCAGGGGGGTGAGCAGTTCTTC.

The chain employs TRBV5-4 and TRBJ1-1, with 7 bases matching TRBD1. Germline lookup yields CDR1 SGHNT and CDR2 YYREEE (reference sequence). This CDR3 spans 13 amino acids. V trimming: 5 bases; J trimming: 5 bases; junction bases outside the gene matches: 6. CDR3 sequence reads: CASREGARTEAFF. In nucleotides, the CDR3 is TGTGCCAGCAGGGAGGGGGCGCGGACTGAAGCTTTCTTT.

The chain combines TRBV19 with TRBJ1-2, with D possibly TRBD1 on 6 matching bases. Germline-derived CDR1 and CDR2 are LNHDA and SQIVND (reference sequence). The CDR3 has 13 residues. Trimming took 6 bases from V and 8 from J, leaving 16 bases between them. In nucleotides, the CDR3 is TGTGCCAGTAGGACAGGATCTACTGGGGGCTACACCTTC. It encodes CASRTGSTGGYTF.

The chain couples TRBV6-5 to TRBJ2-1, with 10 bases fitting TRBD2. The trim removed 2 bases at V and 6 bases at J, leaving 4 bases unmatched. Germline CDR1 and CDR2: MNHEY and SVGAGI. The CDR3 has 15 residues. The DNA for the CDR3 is TGTGCCAGCAGTTACCAACTAGCGGGGTTCAATGAGCAGTTCTTC. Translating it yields CASSYQLAGFNEQFF.

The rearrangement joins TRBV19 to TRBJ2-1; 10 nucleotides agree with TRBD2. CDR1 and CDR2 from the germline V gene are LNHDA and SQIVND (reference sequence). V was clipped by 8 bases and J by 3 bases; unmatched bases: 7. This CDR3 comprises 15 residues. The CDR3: CASADSGRLYNEQFF. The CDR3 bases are TGTGCCAGTGCAGATAGCGGGAGGCTCTACAATGAGCAGTTCTTC.

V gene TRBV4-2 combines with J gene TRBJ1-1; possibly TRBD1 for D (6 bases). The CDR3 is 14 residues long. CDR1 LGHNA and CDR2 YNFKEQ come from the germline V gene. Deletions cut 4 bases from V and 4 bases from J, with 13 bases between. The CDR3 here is CASSPGFRGTEAFF. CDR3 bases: TGTGCCAGCAGCCCCGGGTTCAGGGGCACTGAAGCTTTCTTT.